The rows below give T cell receptor beta chains drawn from one sample of a study of blood T cell repertoires in COVID-19. Data came from immunoSEQ multiplex PCR; TCRdb stores just in-frame clones and leaves some out. The sample lists under 350,000 clones; around nine tenths were seen once. Sequencing used peripheral blood. Every receptor here comes from a man between 65 and 85 years old with acute or convalescent COVID-19. CDR3s include the opening cysteine and the closing phenylalanine or tryptophan. A D gene is named only where the DNA matches it firmly. Only some rows state a clone size, as once, few, many or a class for expanded clones.

V,size,D,J,DNA,CDR3
TRBV30,once,NA,TRBJ2-5,TGTGCCTGGAGTGTACTGGTGGGGGCGCAAGAGACCCAGTACTTC,CAWSVLVGAQETQYF
TRBV5-6,NA,NA,TRBJ2-6,TGTGCCAGCAGCCCGACTGAGGCGCCTGGGGCCAACGTCCTGACTTTC,CASSPTEAPGANVLTF
TRBV6-4,NA,NA,TRBJ2-2,TGTGCCAGCAGACAGGGATTCTCCGGGGAGCTGTTTTTT,CASRQGFSGELFF
TRBV27,NA,TRBD2,TRBJ2-2,TGTGCCAGCAGTTTATCGAAGGGGAGGGAGAAACTGTTTTTT,CASSLSKGREKLFF
TRBV18,NA,NA,TRBJ1-5,TGTGCCAGCTCAGCCAACAGGCAGGGGCAGCCCCAGCATTTT,CASSANRQGQPQHF
TRBV9,NA,TRBD1,TRBJ2-1,TGTGCCAGCAGCGTAGGGACAGGGTCCTACAATGAGCAGTTCTTC,CASSVGTGSYNEQFF
TRBV7-8,NA,NA,TRBJ2-3,TGTGCCAGCAGCCCCAGACAGGACACAGATACGCAGTATTTT,CASSPRQDTDTQYF
TRBV27,NA,TRBD1,TRBJ1-6,TGTGCCAGCAGGCGGGAGACAGGGGGCAGTAATTCACCCCTCCACTTT,CASRRETGGSNSPLHF
TRBV7-2,NA,NA,TRBJ1-1,TGTGCCAGCAGCTTAGAGCCAGGGTCCAACACTGAAGCTTTCTTT,CASSLEPGSNTEAFF
TRBV2,NA,NA,TRBJ2-7,TGTGCCAGCAGGGGGACTGACGCCTACGAGCAGTACTTC,CASRGTDAYEQYF
TRBV7-9,NA,TRBD1,TRBJ1-5,TGTGCCAGCAGCCCGGGGACAGCGTATAGCAATCAGCCCCAGCATTTT,CASSPGTAYSNQPQHF
TRBV20-1,NA,NA,TRBJ1-2,TGCAGTGCTAGCCAGGGATATGGCTACACCTTC,CSASQGYGYTF
TRBV5-6,NA,TRBD1,TRBJ1-1,TGTGCCAGCAGCTTGGGCGACAGGGACACTGAAGCTTTCTTT,CASSLGDRDTEAFF
TRBV6-5,many,NA,TRBJ1-1,TGTGCCAGCAGCCAACAGGGCACTGAAGCTTTCTTT,CASSQQGTEAFF
TRBV11-3,NA,TRBD1,TRBJ2-2,TGTGCCAGCAGCATAACAGGGGGCAGGATCGGGGAGCTGTTTTTT,CASSITGGRIGELFF
TRBV6-5,NA,NA,TRBJ1-5,TGTGCCAGCAGTCCACGGGTGAAGCATCAGCCCCAGCATTTT,CASSPRVKHQPQHF
TRBV7-3,NA,TRBD2,TRBJ2-3,TGTGCCAGCAGTCCTAGCGGGGGTATAGGGGATACGCAGTATTTT,CASSPSGGIGDTQYF
TRBV7-2,once,NA,TRBJ1-2,TGTGCCAGCAGCCAGGTTGGGGGGGAATTCCTCTATGGCTACACCTTC,CASSQVGGEFLYGYTF
TRBV6-2/TRBV6-3,NA,NA,TRBJ2-3,TGTGCCAGCAGTTTCGGACTAAGCACAGATACGCAGTATTTT,CASSFGLSTDTQYF
TRBV7-2,NA,TRBD2,TRBJ2-5,TGTGCCAGCAGCCCAATAGGGACTAGCTGGGAGACCCAGTACTTC,CASSPIGTSWETQYF
TRBV18,NA,TRBD1,TRBJ1-6,TGTGCCAGCTCATCCGGGACAGGCAATTCACCCCTCCACTTT,CASSSGTGNSPLHF
TRBV7-2,NA,NA,TRBJ1-5,TGTGCCAGCAGCCTCCCTCCGTATAGCAATCAGCCCCAGCATTTT,CASSLPPYSNQPQHF